The clone carrying this T cell receptor (beta chain) showed up just a few times. The antigen is not known. The entry originates in a study of naive and memory T cell subsets. Study-wide results and limits: Findings for naive and memory subsets could not be checked against ground truth. Possibly reflecting memory cells re-expressing CD45RA, a few larger clonotypes occurred in naive repertoires, especially CD8.

The beta constant-region primer was an equimolar mix of two oligonucleotides covering TRBC1 and TRBC2. Nested alpha and beta constant-region primers with the SP2 primer drove four PCR rounds on ligated cDNA. TCRdb ran MiXCR on the UMI-ligation and nested PCR reads and lists one entry per CDR3 protein. Among about 90,000 distinct CDR3 sequences, about 11% were seen once, and the ten largest hold 0.12% to 0.15%. The sample was naive CD4+ T cells from blood. This receptor was taken from a human donor in good health.

The CDR3 reads CSARLAGVVEQYF. CDR3 DNA sequence: TGCAGTGCCAGACTAGCGGGAGTAGTCGAGCAGTACTTC. This chain links TRBV20-1 with TRBJ2-7, with 12 bases aligning to TRBD2. CDR3 length: 13 residues. J gave up 6 bases and V 6 bases, and 6 bases lay outside the gene matches. Germline loops: CDR1 DFQATT, CDR2 SNEGSKA (reference sequence).